A single sample is the source of the 27 T cell receptor beta chains below, sequenced in a study of blood T cells in healthy people across ages. A J-beta primer mix and a sample-barcoded 5' primer were used in a second PCR of roughly 7 to 12 cycles. One entry per CDR3 protein, called by TCRdb with MiXCR from the 5' RACE reads. The sample yields roughly 930,000 distinct CDR3 sequences, around 48% seen once. The sequencing input was blood. These receptors were taken from a man in his thirties or forties in good health.

The V gene is TRBV20-1, the J gene TRBJ2-3; TRBD2 matches at 9 bases. Germline CDR1 is DFQATT and CDR2 is SNEGSKA (reference sequence). The CDR3 consists of 17 residues. The trim removed 3 bases at V and 0 bases at J, leaving 10 bases unmatched. The CDR3 region is CSASKGLAGSSTDTQYF. CDR3 DNA sequence: TGCAGTGCTAGTAAAGGGCTAGCGGGATCTAGCACAGATACGCAGTATTTT.

The V and J genes are TRBV6-1 and TRBJ1-2; 8 bases align to TRBD1. The CDR3 runs to 14 residues. J lost 5 bases, V lost 8 bases, and 10 bases had no gene match. In germline, CDR1 is MNHNS, CDR2 SASEGT. CDR3 residues: CASGEQGVIYGYTF. DNA for the CDR3: TGTGCCAGCGGGGAACAGGGGGTAATTTATGGCTACACCTTC.

The rearrangement uses TRBV20-1 and TRBJ1-4; 10 bases agree with TRBD1. The CDR3 has 16 residues. The V gene end was trimmed by 4 bases and the J gene end by 7 bases; junction bases not matched to a gene: 12. The germline CDR1 and CDR2 sequences are DFQATT and SNEGSKA (reference sequence). The CDR3 loop reads CSANPGTGDLSEKLFF. CDR3 DNA: TGCAGTGCTAACCCCGGGACAGGGGATCTGAGTGAAAAACTGTTTTTT.

V and J are TRBV6-5 and TRBJ2-1; D may be TRBD2 (5 bases). This CDR3 has 16 residues. CDR1 is MNHEY, CDR2 SVGAGI, per germline. The V gene lost 0 bases and the J gene lost 0 bases, with 9 bases spanning the gap. The CDR3 DNA is TGTGCCAGCAGTTACTCGGAGGATAGCTCCTACAATGAGCAGTTCTTC. Translated: CASSYSEDSSYNEQFF.

CDR3 bases: TGTGCCAGCAGCTTGGAATCCGGACAGTCGGATACGCAGTATTTT. Protein: CASSLESGQSDTQYF. This chain links TRBV5-6 with TRBJ2-3; the D gene is possibly TRBD1 (6 bases). With 0 bases removed from V and 6 bases from J, the gap between germline ends came to 14 bases. The germline gives CDR1 SGHDT, CDR2 YYEEEE. The CDR3 runs 15 residues.

This clonotype showed up just a few times. The rearrangement links TRBV29-1 to TRBJ2-7, with D maybe TRBD1 (6 bases). Germline V gene sequence: CDR1 SQVTM, CDR2 ANQGSEA. V gave up 3 bases and J gave up 0 bases, with 12 bases separating them. The CDR3 is made up of 14 amino acids. Written as DNA, the CDR3 is TGCAGCGTTGACATACAGGGAAGCTCCTACGAGCAGTACTTC. Protein product: CSVDIQGSSYEQYF.

The CDR3 is CASSLVMGDRTQYF. The CDR3 DNA reads TGTGCCAGCAGTTTGGTTATGGGGGACCGAACGCAGTATTTT. The V and J genes are TRBV12-3 or TRBV12-4 and TRBJ2-3; D possibly matches TRBD1 or TRBD2 (5 bases each). CDR3 size: 14 residues. V lost 3 bases and J 9 bases, leaving 16 bases between the germline ends.

This clonotype appeared once. This sequence joins TRBV7-8 and TRBJ2-3, with TRBD2 matching 7 bases. V was clipped by 5 bases and J by 0 bases; unmatched bases: 8. There are 16 residues in the CDR3. CDR1 is SGHVS and CDR2 is FQNEAQ in the germline V gene. The CDR3 bases are TGTGCCAGCAGCCCCGCCAGCGGGGTCAGCACAGATACGCAGTATTTT. Its translation: CASSPASGVSTDTQYF.

CDR3 sequence (DNA): TGTGCCAGCAGTTACTCGTCTCCCGGACGGCAAGAGACCCAGTACTTC. It is translated as CASSYSSPGRQETQYF. The chain links TRBV6-5 to TRBJ2-5; no definite D call. The V end lost 0 bases, the J end lost 2 bases, and 13 bases lay between the germline ends. Germline lookup yields CDR1 MNHEY and CDR2 SVGAGI. The CDR3 is 16 residues long.

This clonotype was observed a few times. J is TRBJ2-5 and V is TRBV4-3; D is perhaps TRBD1 (6 bases). The CDR3 loop spans 15 amino acids. V lost 0 bases and J lost 5, with 13 bases in between. CDR1 LGHNA and CDR2 YSLEER come from the germline V gene. The CDR3 DNA is TGCGCCAGCAGCCAAGATTTTGGACAGTGGGAGACCCAGTACTTC. Translation: CASSQDFGQWETQYF.

This rearrangement joins TRBV4-2 to TRBJ1-1; no clear D. This CDR3 is built from 13 residues. Germline V CDR1 and CDR2: LGHNA, YNFKEQ. V was pared by 3 bases and J by 0 bases, with 5 bases between. This CDR3 reads CASSQRMNTEAFF. Here the CDR3 DNA reads TGTGCCAGCAGCCAGCGAATGAACACTGAAGCTTTCTTT.

The gene calls are TRBV24-1 and TRBJ2-4; D is perhaps TRBD1 (6 bases). V lost 4 bases and J lost 13, with 19 bases in between. CDR1 is KGHDR, CDR2 SFDVKD, per germline. The CDR3 is 14 amino acids. The CDR3 here is CATSEGQGYNEQYF. The DNA for the CDR3 is TGTGCCACCAGTGAGGGACAAGGGTACAATGAGCAGTACTTC.

This clonotype has more than one count but fewer than ten. The J gene is TRBJ2-1, the V gene TRBV29-1; maybe TRBD1 (6 bases). The germline gives CDR1 SQVTM, CDR2 ANQGSEA. This CDR3 has 14 amino acids. V lost 7 bases and J lost 4, with 17 bases in between. The CDR3 here is CSAMTGAQYNEQFF. CDR3 sequence (DNA): TGCAGCGCTATGACAGGAGCCCAATACAATGAGCAGTTCTTC.

The chain links TRBV12-5 to TRBJ2-7; D is unresolved. V dropped 1 base and J dropped 5 bases, with 6 bases sitting between them. Germline V lookup: CDR1 LGHNT, CDR2 FRNRAP. This CDR3 contains 12 residues. The CDR3 loop reads CASGLGGHEQYF. CDR3 bases: TGTGCTAGTGGTTTGGGAGGCCACGAGCAGTACTTC.

V usage is TRBV20-1 and J usage is TRBJ2-7; D tentatively reads TRBD1 or TRBD2 (5 bases each). This CDR3 contains 15 residues. Germline values: CDR1 DFQATT, CDR2 SNEGSKA (reference sequence). Trimming took off 5 bases at V and 0 bases at J, with 17 bases between the two ends. In nucleotides, the CDR3 is TGCAGTGCTCCCCAGACCGGGACCGTCTCCTACGAGCAGTACTTC. Protein product: CSAPQTGTVSYEQYF.

V and J are TRBV20-1 and TRBJ1-5; no clear D. The V and J ends lost 0 bases and 11 bases respectively, with 8 bases between them. This CDR3 is built from 11 residues. Germline lookup yields CDR1 DFQATT and CDR2 SNEGSKA (reference sequence). CDR3 nucleotides: TGCAGTGCTAGAGACCGGACGGCCCAGCATTTT. Amino acids: CSARDRTAQHF.

The V and J genes are TRBV7-9 and TRBJ2-3, with 8 bases lining up with TRBD1. The CDR3 is 19 amino acids. CDR1 is SEHNR and CDR2 is FQNEAQ in the germline V gene (reference sequence). Trimming took 3 bases from V and 2 from J; bases not matched to a gene: 16. The chain's CDR3 is CASSFYQGAFILSTDTQYF. The CDR3 coding sequence is TGTGCCAGCAGCTTCTATCAGGGGGCTTTTATACTATCCACAGATACGCAGTATTTT.

This clonotype appeared a few times. CDR3 residues: CASSLAAGVNQPQHF. Written as DNA, the CDR3 is TGTGCCAGCAGCTTAGCGGCAGGGGTTAATCAGCCCCAGCATTTT. The V call is TRBV7-6, the J call TRBJ1-5; TRBD1 might be the D (6 bases). The CDR3 consists of 15 residues. Germline loops: CDR1 SGHVS, CDR2 FNYEAQ. Trimming took 0 bases from V and 4 from J, leaving 10 bases between them. Supplemented by reference TRBV7-6 and TRBJ1-5, the full variable domain reads GAGVSQSPRYKVTKRGQDVALRCDPISGHVSLYWYRQALGQGPEFLTYFNYEAQQDKSGLPNDRFSAERPEGSISTLTIQRTEQRDSAMYRCASSLAAGVNQPQHFGDGTRLSIL.

There are a few counts of this clonotype. This sequence joins TRBV20-1 and TRBJ1-2; 10 bases line up with TRBD1. J gave up 4 bases and V 6 bases, and 11 bases lay outside the gene matches. The CDR3 has 15 residues. Germline V gives CDR1 DFQATT, CDR2 SNEGSKA (reference sequence). The CDR3 here is CSAPMRQGAGYGYTF. Written as DNA, the CDR3 is TGCAGTGCGCCGATGAGACAGGGGGCGGGCTATGGCTACACCTTC.

The chain combines TRBV6-2 or TRBV6-3 with TRBJ2-4, with D perhaps TRBD1 (6 bases). Germline CDR1 reads MNHEY; CDR2 reads SVGEGT. V gave up 0 bases and J gave up 0 bases, with 12 bases separating them. This CDR3 contains 17 residues. The DNA of the CDR3 is TGTGCCAGCAGTTACTCGAGGGGGATACTAGCCAAAAACATTCAGTACTTC. Residues: CASSYSRGILAKNIQYF.

The chain links TRBV6-2 or TRBV6-3 to TRBJ2-4; 13 positions match TRBD2. TRBJ2-7 matches the DNA end more closely, so the J call is doubtful. Germline V gene lookup returns CDR1 MNHEY and CDR2 SVGEGT. The CDR3 runs 18 residues. CDR3 in amino acids: CASSKTTSGRTVTYEQYF. The CDR3 bases are TGTGCCAGCAGCAAAACGACTAGCGGGAGGACGGTAACCTACGAGCAGTACTTC.

This clonotype has a handful of counts. CDR3 nucleotide sequence: TGCAGCGTTGAAGTATTAGGCCCGGAGCAGTACTTC. This gives the protein CSVEVLGPEQYF. This chain connects TRBV29-1 to TRBJ2-5, with D unresolved. V shed 1 base and J shed 11 bases, with 14 bases lying between them. CDR1 is SQVTM, CDR2 ANQGSEA, per germline. CDR3 length equals 12 residues. Combining the CDR3 with reference TRBV29-1 and TRBJ2-5 gives the whole variable domain SAVISQKPSRDICQRGTSLTIQCQVDSQVTMMFWYRQQPGQSLTLIATANQGSEATYESGFVIDKFPISRPNLTFSTLTVSNMSPEDSSIYLCSVEVLGPEQYFGPGTRLLVL.

This clonotype was seen only a few times. The V and J genes are TRBV29-1 and TRBJ1-2; unclear D gene. Germline-derived CDR1 and CDR2 are SQVTM and ANQGSEA. The CDR3 is made up of 16 amino acids. The V and J ends lost 7 bases and 3 bases respectively, with 24 bases between them. Here the CDR3 reads CSAQVPEPLSYYGYTF. CDR3 DNA: TGCAGCGCCCAGGTACCAGAACCTCTTAGCTACTATGGCTACACCTTC.

This clonotype was seen only a few times. V gene TRBV2 combines with J gene TRBJ2-7; perhaps TRBD1 as D (5 bases). Germline V lookup: CDR1 SNHLY, CDR2 FYNNEI. V was clipped by 6 bases and J by 2 bases, with 14 bases between them. This CDR3 is built from 14 residues. CDR3 in DNA: TGTGCCAGCAGCTCAGGGCTCTCTACCTACGAGCAGTACTTC. This sequence encodes CASSSGLSTYEQYF.

This clonotype was seen only a few times. The J gene is TRBJ2-4, the V gene TRBV20-1, with D uncertain. The CDR3 totals 13 residues. V was shortened by 5 bases and J by 2 bases, with 10 bases between the two germline ends. The germline V gene encodes CDR1 DFQATT and CDR2 SNEGSKA (reference sequence). CDR3 sequence (DNA): TGCAGTGCTCCCATGAACACCAAAAACATTCAGTACTTC. This gives the protein CSAPMNTKNIQYF.

The genes are TRBV5-1 and TRBJ2-3; 10 nucleotides align to TRBD2. Germline loops: CDR1 SGHRS, CDR2 YFSETQ. Unmatched junction bases numbered 3, after V lost 4 bases and J lost 4 bases. The CDR3 has 14 amino acids. CDR3 amino acids: CASSDSGGSDTQYF. The DNA of the CDR3 is TGCGCCAGCAGCGATAGCGGGGGGTCAGATACGCAGTATTTT.

V is TRBV28 and J is TRBJ2-7; D gene ambiguous. The CDR3 runs to 12 residues. The V and J ends lost 5 bases and 3 bases respectively, with 8 bases between them. CDR1 is MDHEN, CDR2 SYDVKM, per germline. This CDR3 reads CASSADHYEQYF. The CDR3 DNA follows: TGTGCCAGCAGTGCGGACCACTACGAGCAGTACTTC.